The rows below give T cell receptor beta chains drawn from one sample of a study of beta chain bispecific antibodies for T cell cancers. The antigens of these receptors remain unknown. TCRdb passed the 5' RACE reads through MiXCR, listing each CDR3 protein once. The sample records over 20,000 distinct CDR3 sequences, roughly 2.6% being singletons. Material: healthy donor T cells cultured with leukemia cells. The receptors originated from a human donor in good health. Some clones in this sample may be carry-over from other donors' samples. The CDR3 runs from the conserved cysteine through the conserved F or W. Each record gives: D gene, clone size, J gene, V gene, CDR3 DNA, CDR3 protein. A D gene is named only where the DNA matches it firmly. Clone size is stated in some rows and not others, as once, few, many or a class when expanded.

d_gene: TRBD1
abundance: many
j_gene: TRBJ1-1
v_gene: TRBV5-1
CDR3nt: TGCGCCAGCAGCGTCCAAGCGACAGGGGGGACTGAAGCTTTCTTT
CDR3aa: CASSVQATGGTEAFF

d_gene: TRBD1
abundance: medium-sized
j_gene: TRBJ2-1
v_gene: TRBV2
CDR3nt: TGTGCCAGCTTGATACCCGGGACAGGGACCGACAATGAGCAGTTCTTC
CDR3aa: CASLIPGTGTDNEQFF

d_gene: NA
abundance: many
j_gene: TRBJ1-1
v_gene: TRBV7-9
CDR3nt: TGTGCCAGCAGCCCCTATTCTAGCAGGGACACTGAAGCTTTCTTT
CDR3aa: CASSPYSSRDTEAFF

d_gene: NA
abundance: many
j_gene: TRBJ2-6
v_gene: TRBV2
CDR3nt: TGTGCCAGCAGTGAAGGTTTCAGCTCTGGGGCCAACGTCCTGACTTTC
CDR3aa: CASSEGFSSGANVLTF

d_gene: TRBD1
abundance: many
j_gene: TRBJ2-1
v_gene: TRBV29-1
CDR3nt: TGCAGCGTTCTACAGGGGATGAGCTCCTACAATGAGCAGTTCTTC
CDR3aa: CSVLQGMSSYNEQFF

d_gene: NA
abundance: many
j_gene: TRBJ2-7
v_gene: TRBV28
CDR3nt: TGTGCCAGCAGACTCGGGATTAACCTCTACGAGCAGTACTTC
CDR3aa: CASRLGINLYEQYF

d_gene: NA
abundance: NA
j_gene: TRBJ2-1
v_gene: TRBV19
CDR3nt: TGTGCCAGTAGTATTGCAAACAGCTACAATGAGCAGTTCTTC
CDR3aa: CASSIANSYNEQFF

d_gene: NA
abundance: many
j_gene: TRBJ2-7
v_gene: TRBV27
CDR3nt: TGTGCCAGCAGTTTCAGCAGTTCCTACGAGCAGTACTTC
CDR3aa: CASSFSSSYEQYF

d_gene: NA
abundance: many
j_gene: TRBJ2-5
v_gene: TRBV5-5
CDR3nt: TGTGCCAGCAGCTTGGAGAAGGGATTTCCAGAGACCCAGTACTTC
CDR3aa: CASSLEKGFPETQYF

d_gene: NA
abundance: many
j_gene: TRBJ1-4
v_gene: TRBV9
CDR3nt: TGTGCCAGCAGCGGGCCCCCTAATGAAAAACTGTTTTTT
CDR3aa: CASSGPPNEKLFF

d_gene: NA
abundance: many
j_gene: TRBJ2-2
v_gene: TRBV29-1
CDR3nt: TGCAGCGCGGGGGCCGGCACCGGGGAGCTGTTTTTT
CDR3aa: CSAGAGTGELFF

d_gene: NA
abundance: many
j_gene: TRBJ2-7
v_gene: TRBV3-1
CDR3nt: TGTGCCAGCAGCCAGCAGGATCTTTCCAGATTTACTGGCGAGCAGTACTTC
CDR3aa: CASSQQDLSRFTGEQYF

d_gene: TRBD1
abundance: many
j_gene: TRBJ2-1
v_gene: TRBV19
CDR3nt: TGTGCCAGTAGCGGACAGGCAGTTGAGCAGTTCTTC
CDR3aa: CASSGQAVEQFF

d_gene: NA
abundance: many
j_gene: TRBJ1-2
v_gene: TRBV5-1
CDR3nt: TGCGCCAGCAGCTTGGATATTCAATTAGCTAACTATGGCTACACCTTC
CDR3aa: CASSLDIQLANYGYTF

d_gene: TRBD2
abundance: many
j_gene: TRBJ2-1
v_gene: TRBV7-6
CDR3nt: TGTGCCAGCAGCGACCCGGGGGGACTAGCGGGGGGTGTGGATGAGCAGTTCTTC
CDR3aa: CASSDPGGLAGGVDEQFF

d_gene: NA
abundance: NA
j_gene: TRBJ1-2
v_gene: TRBV6-5
CDR3nt: TGTGCCAGCAGTGAAAACGGAGGGGGCTATGGCTACACCTTC
CDR3aa: CASSENGGGYGYTF

d_gene: NA
abundance: few
j_gene: TRBJ1-1
v_gene: TRBV29-1
CDR3nt: TGCAGCGTCGGGGGCTATTTGAACACTGAAGCTTTCTTT
CDR3aa: CSVGGYLNTEAFF

d_gene: NA
abundance: many
j_gene: TRBJ2-2
v_gene: TRBV6-6
CDR3nt: TGTGCCAGCACCGCCACCGGGGAGCTGTTTTTT
CDR3aa: CASTATGELFF